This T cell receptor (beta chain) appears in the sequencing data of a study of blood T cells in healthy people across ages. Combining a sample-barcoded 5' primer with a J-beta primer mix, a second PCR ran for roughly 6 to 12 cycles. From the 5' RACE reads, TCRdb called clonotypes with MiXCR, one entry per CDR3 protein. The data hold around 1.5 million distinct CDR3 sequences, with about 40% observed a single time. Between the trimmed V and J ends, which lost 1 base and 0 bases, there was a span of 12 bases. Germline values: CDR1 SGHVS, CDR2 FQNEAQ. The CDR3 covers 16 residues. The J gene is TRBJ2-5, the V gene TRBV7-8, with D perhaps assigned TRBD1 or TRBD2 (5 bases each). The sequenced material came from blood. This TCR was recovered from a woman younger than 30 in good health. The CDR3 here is CASSLDLGEYQETQYF. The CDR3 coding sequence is TGTGCCAGCAGCTTAGATCTGGGGGAGTACCAAGAGACCCAGTACTTC.